This passage covers 14 T cell receptor beta chains from one sample sequenced in a study of blood T cell repertoires in COVID-19. Using immunoSEQ multiplex PCR, the repertoire was profiled, and TCRdb retains in-frame clones only, with some absent. The data show around 70,000 clones, 90% seen once. Input material: peripheral blood. The receptors stem from a man aged 45 to 65 with acute or convalescent COVID-19.

The rearrangement links TRBV5-4 to TRBJ2-1; 7 bases agree with TRBD2. The CDR3 length is 16 residues. After removal of 4 bases from V and 1 base from J, the junction contained 8 bases not matched to a gene. CDR1 and CDR2 (germline): SGHNT, YYREEE (reference sequence). CDR3 protein: CASSRVSGASYNEQFF. The DNA of the CDR3 is TGTGCCAGCAGCCGAGTAAGCGGGGCTTCCTACAATGAGCAGTTCTTC.

The chain couples TRBV2 to TRBJ2-7; possible D gene TRBD2, 6 bases. From germline, CDR1 is SNHLY and CDR2 FYNNEI. CDR3 length equals 13 residues. Deletions cut 2 bases from V and 7 bases from J, with 12 bases between. The CDR3: CASSEFGAGEQYF. Written as DNA, the CDR3 is TGTGCCAGCAGTGAATTTGGGGCGGGGGAGCAGTACTTC.

V and J are TRBV7-2 and TRBJ2-1; TRBD2 matches at 10 bases. CDR1 is SGHTA and CDR2 is FQGNSA in the germline V gene. This CDR3 region has 16 residues. The V gene end was trimmed by 5 bases and the J gene end by 3 bases; junction bases not matched to a gene: 7. In DNA, the CDR3 is TGTGCCAGCAGCCCACAAGCGGGGGGGCTCTACAATGAGCAGTTCTTC. Protein sequence: CASSPQAGGLYNEQFF.

The gene calls are TRBV7-9 and TRBJ1-4; 7 positions agree with TRBD1. Losses at the gene ends were 5 bases for V and 11 bases for J; bases not matched to a gene: 14. Germline CDR1 SEHNR, CDR2 FQNEAQ (reference sequence). The CDR3 runs 15 residues. The CDR3 nucleotides read TGTGCCAGCAGCCCCCACGGCGGACAGGCCTGGAAACTGTTTTTT. It yields the protein CASSPHGGQAWKLFF.

This chain joins TRBV5-5 and TRBJ2-7; D gene ambiguous. Trimming took 0 bases from V and 1 from J, leaving 5 bases between them. In germline, CDR1 is SGHKS, CDR2 YYEKEE (reference sequence). This CDR3 has 13 residues. CDR3 loop: CASSLGESYEQYV. CDR3 sequence (DNA): TGTGCCAGCAGCTTGGGCGAGTCCTACGAGCAGTACGTC.

The rearrangement uses TRBV12-3 or TRBV12-4 and TRBJ1-4; D remains unclear. Trimming took 3 bases from V and 8 from J, leaving 7 bases between them. This CDR3 spans 12 amino acids. The DNA of the CDR3 is TGTGCCAGCAGTTTGCGTGCGGAAAAACTGTTTTTT. It codes for CASSLRAEKLFF.

This clone was seen once. The rearrangement joins TRBV7-9 to TRBJ2-1; D is undetermined. The CDR3 has 16 amino acids. Trimming cost V 4 bases and J 2 bases, with 15 bases left between them. Germline CDR1 reads SEHNR; CDR2 reads FQNEAQ (reference sequence). In DNA, the CDR3 is TGTGCCAGCAGCTCCTCGGGTTGGTTCACCTACAATGAGCAGTTCTTC. Translating gives CASSSSGWFTYNEQFF.

The chain couples TRBV7-9 to TRBJ2-7, with a weak D call TRBD1 (6 bases). The CDR3 runs to 19 residues. Per the germline V gene, CDR1 is SEHNR and CDR2 is FQNEAQ (reference sequence). V was cut by 1 base and J by 1 base, with 23 bases left in between. CDR3 sequence: CASSLVWDTLGRGSYEQYF. DNA for the CDR3: TGTGCCAGCAGCTTAGTGTGGGACACACTGGGCCGAGGGTCCTACGAGCAGTACTTC.

The genes are TRBV5-5 and TRBJ1-2; maybe TRBD1 (6 bases). Germline V gene lookup returns CDR1 SGHKS and CDR2 YYEKEE (reference sequence). The CDR3 contains 14 residues. V lost 0 bases and J lost 3, with 9 bases in between. The CDR3 sequence is CASSLGGGYYGYTF. Here the CDR3 DNA reads TGTGCCAGCAGCTTGGGAGGGGGATACTATGGCTACACCTTC.

The sample holds a few counts of this clone. The genes are TRBV19 and TRBJ1-5; D may be TRBD1 (5 bases). The CDR3 loop spans 13 amino acids. Germline CDR1 LNHDA, CDR2 SQIVND (reference sequence). V was shortened by 9 bases and J by 3 bases, with 12 bases between the two germline ends. As DNA, the CDR3 is TGTGCCAGCCAGGGTTTTGACAATCAGCCCCAGCATTTT. This codes for CASQGFDNQPQHF.

The chain carries TRBV24-1 and TRBJ2-7; 7 positions agree with TRBD1. Germline CDR1 reads KGHDR; CDR2 reads SFDVKD. CDR3 length: 14 residues. The J segment lost 5 bases and the V segment lost 7 bases, leaving 10 bases of the junction unmatched. As DNA, the CDR3 is TGTGCCACCAGAAGCGACAGGGCTGAGGACGAGCAGTACGTC. It specifies CATRSDRAEDEQYV.

This sequence joins TRBV28 and TRBJ2-2; D is possibly TRBD1 (5 bases). CDR1 and CDR2 (germline): MDHEN, SYDVKM. CDR3 length: 14 residues. V dropped 2 bases and J dropped 7 bases, with 11 bases sitting between them. CDR3 in DNA: TGTGCCAGCAGTTTACCTCTTAGGGGCGGGGAGCTGTTTTTT. Amino acid sequence: CASSLPLRGGELFF.

The rearrangement uses TRBV11-3 and TRBJ1-1; tentatively, D is TRBD1 (5 bases). V was clipped by 1 base and J by 1 base, with 7 bases between them. From germline, CDR1 is SGHNT and CDR2 YENEEA. The CDR3 has 14 amino acids. CDR3 bases: TGTGCCAGCAGCTTAGGAAGGGGGAACACTGAAGCTTTCTTT. It specifies CASSLGRGNTEAFF. Using reference TRBV11-3 and TRBJ1-1 for the parts outside the CDR3, the full variable domain is EAGVVQSPRYKIIEKKQPVAFWCNPISGHNTLYWYLQNLGQGPELLIRYENEEAVDDSQLPKDRFSAERLKGVDSTLKIQPAELGDSAVYLCASSLGRGNTEAFFGQGTRLTVV.

This chain connects TRBV10-1 to TRBJ1-5; 7 bases fit TRBD1. V trimming: 4 bases; J trimming: 0 bases; junction bases outside the gene matches: 6. The CDR3 is made up of 16 amino acids. Germline values: CDR1 WNHNN, CDR2 SYGVQD (reference sequence). The CDR3 loop reads CASSGTGLLSNQPQHF. Written as DNA, the CDR3 is TGCGCCAGCAGTGGGACAGGACTTCTTAGCAATCAGCCCCAGCATTTT.